The 7 T cell receptor beta chains below all came from one sample that was sequenced in a study of T cell responses to AZD1222 COVID-19 vaccine. Repertoires were generated with immunoSEQ multiplex PCR, while TCRdb's copy carries only in-frame clones and drops some. This table holds 150,000 to 180,000 clones, around 90% found once. This specimen was peripheral blood, taken on day 0 of AZD1222 vaccination. The receptor source for this set is an adult in good health.

This chain joins TRBV28 and TRBJ1-1; 11 bases agree with TRBD1. This CDR3 has 16 residues. The junction had 4 bases not matched to a gene; V was cut back by 3 bases and J by 1 base. CDR1 is MDHEN and CDR2 is SYDVKM in the germline V gene. The CDR3 DNA reads TGTGCCAGCAGTTTTAGGGGACAGGGGGAGAACACTGAAGCTTTCTTT. Translated: CASSFRGQGENTEAFF.

In its sample, this clone was seen a few times. V is TRBV9 and J is TRBJ2-7; possibly TRBD1 for D (6 bases). The CDR3 totals 14 residues. Germline V gene sequence: CDR1 SGDLS, CDR2 YYNGEE. Trimming left V 3 bases short and J 1 base short, with 11 bases between. The CDR3 is CASSAWDTSYEQYF. Here the CDR3 DNA reads TGTGCCAGCAGCGCCTGGGACACATCCTACGAGCAGTACTTC.

The V gene is TRBV10-3, the J gene TRBJ2-3; 9 bases agree with TRBD2. The germline V gene has CDR1 ENHRY and CDR2 SYGVKD. The CDR3 is made up of 15 amino acids. The V and J ends lost 2 bases and 1 base, in that order; junction bases with no gene match: 1. CDR3 nucleotides: TGTGCCATCAGTGAGGGCGGGGGGGGCACAGATACGCAGTATTTT. Encoded protein: CAISEGGGGTDTQYF.

This clone appeared a few times. This sequence joins TRBV6-5 and TRBJ2-1; D unresolved. CDR1 is MNHEY and CDR2 is SVGAGI in the germline V gene. Trimming stripped 0 bases from V and 6 bases from J, with 12 bases between. The CDR3 has 15 amino acids. CDR3 DNA: TGTGCCAGCAGTTACTCGAGGCTAGGCTCCAATGAGCAGTTCTTC. It encodes CASSYSRLGSNEQFF.

This chain connects TRBV7-9 to TRBJ2-5; D might be TRBD1 or TRBD2, each matching 5 bases. The length of the CDR3 is 16 residues. The V gene's germline CDR1 is SEHNR and CDR2 FQNEAQ (reference sequence). Trimming stripped 1 base from V and 5 bases from J, with 17 bases between. CDR3 loop: CASSLVRDASGETQYF. DNA for the CDR3: TGTGCCAGCAGCTTAGTCCGGGACGCCTCCGGGGAGACCCAGTACTTC.

J is TRBJ1-1 and V is TRBV4-2; D is possibly TRBD1 (5 bases). In germline, CDR1 is LGHNA, CDR2 YNFKEQ. V was cut by 4 bases and J by 1 base, with 13 bases left in between. The CDR3 extends over 15 amino acids. The CDR3 nucleotides read TGTGCCAGCAGCCGAGCCGGGACTGAGAACACTGAAGCTTTCTTT. Translating it yields CASSRAGTENTEAFF.

This clone was seen only once. The chain joins TRBV28 to TRBJ2-7, with 7 bases aligning to TRBD2. The CDR3 covers 15 residues. The V segment lost 5 bases and the J segment 0 bases; nucleotides outside the gene matches: 7. CDR1 and CDR2 (germline): MDHEN, SYDVKM. CDR3 DNA: TGTGCCAGCAGTCTCGGGGAGCGGGGCTCCTACGAGCAGTACTTC. Encoded protein: CASSLGERGSYEQYF.